The 27 T cell receptor beta chains below come from one sample, sequenced in a study of post-analysis software for immune sequencing data. Study conclusions and caveats: Five or six TRBV segments were more frequent in patients than controls; TRBV5-6, TRBV5-1 and TRBV20-1 belonged to this group.

The TCR beta cDNA libraries contained unique molecular identifiers. Via MiXCR, TCRdb re-called the PCR reads, giving one row per CDR3 protein. The table records about 810,000 distinct CDR3 sequences, 53% of them present only once. These receptors have no identified antigens. The source material was blood. The receptor set was obtained from a girl between 10 and 17 years old with multiple sclerosis.

In its sample, this clonotype was seen once. The CDR3 nucleotides are TGCGCCAGCAGCAAAGGGACTAGCGGTTACACAGATACGCAGTATTTT. It is translated as CASSKGTSGYTDTQYF. The chain couples TRBV5-1 to TRBJ2-3, with 11 bases aligning to TRBD2. Germline CDR1 is SGHRS and CDR2 is YFSETQ. The CDR3 is 16 amino acids. The V gene end was trimmed by 4 bases and the J gene end by 2 bases; junction bases not matched to a gene: 6.

The chain recombines TRBV20-1 with TRBJ2-6; D call uncertain. Germline V gives CDR1 DFQATT, CDR2 SNEGSKA (reference sequence). V was shortened by 0 bases and J by 0 bases, with 9 bases between the two germline ends. The CDR3 is made up of 16 amino acids. The CDR3 region has the DNA TGCAGTGCTAGAGATGCCCGCGGCTCTGGGGCCAACGTCCTGACTTTC. As protein: CSARDARGSGANVLTF.

This chain links TRBV7-9 with TRBJ1-6; 9 bases match TRBD1. This CDR3 spans 17 amino acids. Trimming took 5 bases from V and 0 from J; bases not matched to a gene: 5. CDR1 and CDR2 (germline): SEHNR, FQNEAQ (reference sequence). The CDR3 bases are TGTGCCAGCAGCCTAGGGACAGGGAGCTCCTATAATTCACCCCTCCACTTT. Protein sequence: CASSLGTGSSYNSPLHF.

CDR3 in amino acids: CASKTGAGYTF. The CDR3 nucleotides are TGTGCCAGCAAGACGGGGGCTGGCTACACCTTC. The chain employs TRBV27 and TRBJ1-2; a possible D gene is TRBD1 (6 bases). The CDR3 is made up of 11 amino acids. V was trimmed by 7 bases and J by 7 bases, leaving 10 bases between them. Germline CDR1 reads MNHEY; CDR2 reads SMNVEV (reference sequence).

This chain uses TRBV7-9 with TRBJ1-1; a weak D match, TRBD1 (6 bases). Trimming stripped 2 bases from V and 5 bases from J, with 15 bases between. This CDR3 is 15 amino acids long. CDR1 SEHNR and CDR2 FQNEAQ come from the germline V gene (reference sequence). The CDR3 nucleotides read TGTGCCAGCAGCTTATCTGGACAGATACCAACTGAAGCTTTCTTT. This codes for CASSLSGQIPTEAFF.

The chain couples TRBV10-3 to TRBJ2-5, with 7 bases aligning to TRBD2. V lost 0 bases and J lost 4; bases outside the gene matches: 5. The CDR3 spans 15 residues. Germline CDR1 reads ENHRY; CDR2 reads SYGVKD. Written as DNA, the CDR3 is TGTGCCATCAGTGAGTCGATGGGAGGGGCAGAGACCCAGTACTTC. The encoded protein is CAISESMGGAETQYF.

V and J are TRBV7-2 and TRBJ2-4; D ambiguous. The assigned J gene may be wrong: the sequence end matches TRBJ2-7 better. There are 13 residues in the CDR3. The germline V gene encodes CDR1 SGHTA and CDR2 FQGNSA. For the CDR3, the DNA is TGTGCCAGCAGCGTAAACTTTGCCTACGAGCAGTACTTC. This sequence encodes CASSVNFAYEQYF.

Only a few counts were recorded for this clonotype. The junction departs from the called germline gene at one end, perhaps through a read error. The rearrangement uses TRBV7-2 and TRBJ2-1, with 11 bases matching TRBD2. From germline, CDR1 is SGHTA and CDR2 FQGNSA. This CDR3 contains 14 residues. CDR3 amino acids: CASSIAGGRNEQFF. DNA of the CDR3: TGTGCCAGCAGCATAGCGGGGGGGCGAAATGAGCAGTTCTTC.

This chain links TRBV29-1 with TRBJ2-7, with 7 bases aligning to TRBD1. Germline V gene lookup returns CDR1 SQVTM and CDR2 ANQGSEA. With 4 bases clipped from V and 3 bases from J, the junction kept 3 bases outside the gene matches. This CDR3 is 12 amino acids long. DNA of the CDR3: TGCAGCGTTGTCAGGGGGAACTACGAGCAGTACTTC. Protein product: CSVVRGNYEQYF.

In this sample, this clonotype turned up a few times. The rearrangement joins TRBV3-1 to TRBJ2-1; D is perhaps TRBD2 (6 bases). CDR3 size: 14 residues. CDR1 and CDR2 (germline): LGHDT, YNNKEL (reference sequence). V lost 5 bases and J lost 5, with 13 bases in between. The CDR3 region has the DNA TGTGCCAGCAGCTCCCTGGGGGGAGACAATGAGCAGTTCTTC. It yields the protein CASSSLGGDNEQFF.

The chain uses TRBV29-1 and TRBJ2-4; 8 bases are shared with TRBD1. Gene TRBJ2-7 matches the end of the DNA better, so the J call may be wrong. The CDR3 has 12 amino acids. The V gene's germline CDR1 is SQVTM and CDR2 ANQGSEA. The CDR3 here is CSGETGGYEQYF. CDR3 DNA sequence: TGCAGCGGGGAAACAGGGGGTTACGAGCAGTACTTC.

This CDR3 reads CASSSDRPPVRYF. The CDR3 nucleotides read TGTGCCAGCAGTTCCGATCGACCCCCCGTGCGGTACTTC. The chain recombines TRBV27 with TRBJ2-7, with D hard to call. Germline CDR1 and CDR2: MNHEY and SMNVEV (reference sequence). This CDR3 is 13 amino acids long. V lost 4 bases, J lost 12 bases, and 19 bases lay in between.

This clonotype was found a few times. The chain couples TRBV3-1 to TRBJ2-1, with 11 nucleotides matching TRBD2. Germline CDR1 LGHDT, CDR2 YNNKEL (reference sequence). J gave up 7 bases and V 2 bases, and 4 bases lay outside the gene matches. There are 15 residues in the CDR3. The CDR3 bases are TGTGCCAGCAGCCAAACTAGCGGGAGCGGGAATGAGCAGTTCTTC. Its translation: CASSQTSGSGNEQFF.

The chain couples TRBV3-1 to TRBJ1-2; no reliable D call. Trimming left V 4 bases short and J 4 bases short, with 10 bases between. CDR1 and CDR2 (germline): LGHDT, YNNKEL (reference sequence). The CDR3 loop spans 13 amino acids. The CDR3 DNA reads TGTGCCAGCAGCCGGACGGATGGCTATGGCTACACCTTC. It yields the protein CASSRTDGYGYTF.

This clonotype was observed a handful of times. This chain joins TRBV29-1 and TRBJ1-2; 8 bases fit TRBD1. The CDR3 has 13 residues. With V trimmed by 5 bases and J by 3 bases, 5 bases remained unmatched. The V gene's germline CDR1 is SQVTM and CDR2 ANQGSEA. CDR3 loop: CSVRTGRDYGYTF. CDR3 nucleotides: TGCAGCGTTCGGACAGGGCGGGACTATGGCTACACCTTC. The full variable domain, its missing parts supplied by reference TRBV29-1 and TRBJ1-2, is SAVISQKPSRDICQRGTSLTIQCQVDSQVTMMFWYRQQPGQSLTLIATANQGSEATYESGFVIDKFPISRPNLTFSTLTVSNMSPEDSSIYLCSVRTGRDYGYTFGSGTRLTVV.

The gene calls are TRBV5-1 and TRBJ2-4; 7 bases line up with TRBD2. The DNA end is more similar to TRBJ2-7, so the J call may be wrong. CDR3 length: 15 residues. Germline CDR1 is SGHRS and CDR2 is YFSETQ. CDR3 in DNA: TGCGCCAGCAGCTGGGAGGGATCTGGCTCCTACGAGCAGTACTTC. Its protein product is CASSWEGSGSYEQYF.

On this clonotype itself: One end of the junction is discordant with germline, which a read error may explain. This chain uses TRBV7-2 with TRBJ2-3; 9 positions match TRBD2. The germline CDR1 and CDR2 sequences are SGHTA and FQGNSA. The length of the CDR3 is 14 residues. This chain's CDR3 is CASSLAGIIDTQYF. The CDR3 DNA is TGTGCCAGCAGCCTAGCGGGGATTATAGATACGCAGTATTTT. Full variable domain (outside the CDR3, taken from reference TRBV7-2 and TRBJ2-3): GAGVSQSPSNKVTEKGKDVELRCDPISGHTALYWYRQSLGQGLEFLIYFQGNSAPDKSGLPSDRFSAERTGGSVSTLTIQRTQQEDSAVYLCASSLAGIIDTQYFGPGTRLTVL.

The table lists this clonotype with a few counts. The rearrangement uses TRBV5-1 and TRBJ1-2; 7 bases match TRBD1. The CDR3 covers 14 residues. Germline assignment: CDR1 SGHRS and CDR2 YFSETQ. Trimming took 4 bases from V and 12 from J; bases not matched to a gene: 15. CDR3 DNA: TGCGCCAGCAGCGACAATAAGGGGGCCCACAGTAACACCTTC. As protein: CASSDNKGAHSNTF.

Remarks on this clonotype: This may be a read error: a much more frequent sequence differs by one nucleotide. The chain couples TRBV20-1 to TRBJ2-4, with TRBD2 as a possible D gene (6 bases). Gene TRBJ2-7 matches the end of the DNA better, so the J call may be wrong. CDR1 is DFQATT and CDR2 is SNEGSKA in the germline V gene (reference sequence). The length of the CDR3 is 15 residues. Here the CDR3 reads CSARDLGTGDYEQYF. The DNA for the CDR3 is TGCAGTGCTAGAGATCTCGGGACGGGAGACTACGAGCAGTACTTC.

The chain uses TRBV9 and TRBJ2-3; possible D gene TRBD1, 6 bases. Per the germline V gene, CDR1 is SGDLS and CDR2 is YYNGEE. CDR3 size: 17 residues. The V end was cut by 0 bases, the J end by 9 bases, with 23 bases between. The CDR3 spells CASSVEGDTSPAGTQYF. The CDR3 region has the DNA TGTGCCAGCAGCGTAGAGGGGGACACGTCCCCAGCAGGCACGCAGTATTTT.

The V and J genes are TRBV5-1 and TRBJ2-1; 10 nucleotides line up with TRBD1. The CDR3 runs to 15 residues. V trimming: 4 bases; J trimming: 6 bases; junction bases outside the gene matches: 7. Germline CDR1 is SGHRS and CDR2 is YFSETQ. CDR3 protein: CASSGRDRGFNEQFF. CDR3 sequence (DNA): TGCGCCAGCAGCGGCCGGGACAGGGGTTTCAATGAGCAGTTCTTC.

The genes are TRBV27 and TRBJ1-6; tentatively, D is TRBD1 (5 bases). The germline CDR1 and CDR2 sequences are MNHEY and SMNVEV (reference sequence). Trimming took off 5 bases at V and 7 bases at J, with 12 bases between the two ends. The CDR3 is 14 amino acids. Written as DNA, the CDR3 is TGTGCCAGCAGTCTAGGGGTCGAGAATTCACCCCTCCACTTT. Amino acid sequence: CASSLGVENSPLHF.

This clonotype was observed a handful of times. The rearrangement joins TRBV29-1 to TRBJ2-3; 12 positions match TRBD1. V trimming: 1 base; J trimming: 3 bases; junction bases outside the gene matches: 11. The CDR3 is made up of 18 amino acids. Germline loops: CDR1 SQVTM, CDR2 ANQGSEA. The CDR3 nucleotides are TGCAGCGTTGAAGGGGGACAGGGGGCGATTCCATCTACAGATACGCAGTATTTT. Its translation: CSVEGGQGAIPSTDTQYF.

This clonotype turned up a few times. This chain joins TRBV20-1 and TRBJ2-5, with 9 bases matching TRBD1. Germline lookup yields CDR1 DFQATT and CDR2 SNEGSKA (reference sequence). Trimming cost V 4 bases and J 0 bases; bases outside gene matches: 9. This CDR3 is 16 amino acids long. The CDR3 reads CSAIESGQGDQETQYF. In DNA form, the CDR3 reads TGCAGTGCTATAGAGTCGGGACAGGGTGACCAAGAGACCCAGTACTTC.

V is TRBV20-1 and J is TRBJ2-7, with a tentative D call TRBD1 (5 bases). This CDR3 has 15 amino acids. The germline CDR1 and CDR2 sequences are DFQATT and SNEGSKA (reference sequence). Deletions cut 4 bases from V and 0 bases from J, with 16 bases between. DNA of the CDR3: TGCAGTGCTACGAAAGGACAAATAGTCTCCTACGAGCAGTACTTC. It specifies CSATKGQIVSYEQYF.

V usage is TRBV10-3 and J usage is TRBJ2-7, with 9 bases identical to TRBD1. Per the germline V gene, CDR1 is ENHRY and CDR2 is SYGVKD. The CDR3 totals 15 residues. J was trimmed by 2 bases and V by 7 bases; bases with no gene match: 9. CDR3 coding DNA: TGTGCCATCACCGAAGGGGACAGGGATACCTACGAGCAGTACTTC. This encodes CAITEGDRDTYEQYF.

This clonotype showed up just once. The J gene is TRBJ2-3, the V gene TRBV5-1, with TRBD1 identical over 10 bases. The ends lost 10 bases at V and 0 bases at J; junction bases unmatched: 11. There are 16 residues in the CDR3. Germline-derived CDR1 and CDR2 are SGHRS and YFSETQ. The DNA of the CDR3 is TGCGCCTCCCGGGACAGGGGACCCTCGAGCACAGATACGCAGTATTTT. Amino acid sequence: CASRDRGPSSTDTQYF.